This TCR beta chain was sequenced in a study of T cell responses to AZD1222 COVID-19 vaccine (dated by TCRdb to about 2021). In terms of the full investigation: AZD1222 recipients given second doses at about 4 weeks or at about 12 weeks were pooled, since spike-specific TCR depth and breadth were not found to differ between the two schedules. TCR sequencing covered approximately 230 trial participants: 200 to 220 given two doses of AZD1222 and approximately 26 given two doses of MenACWY control vaccine. Trial participants were enrolled by age into 18-55, 56-69 and 70-plus year subgroups, with about 150, 27 and 61 TCR-sequenced participants respectively.

Explained via the paper, the time point label denotes: baseline before first vaccination. Samples from vaccinated people were obtained from the UK trials COV001 and COV002, which included a single-blind randomized controlled phase 2/3 trial of AZD1222 (ChAdOx1 nCoV-19) in healthy adults. Trial participant PBMC samples were collected at day 0 and day 28 after the second dose for TCRbeta chain sequencing. The research as a whole found: CD4 TCRs associated with the vaccine covered the entire spike protein, and the dominant responses were in regions 160-218 and 743-854. The 56-69-year group was small, and its depth increase did not reach significance, likely because of low power. Spike-specific TCR breadth and depth rose significantly after two AZD1222 doses compared with day 0 and with MenACWY recipients. Conclusions about previously exposed vaccinees were limited because only six or seven AZD1222 recipients were SARS-CoV-2 seropositive at baseline. Epitopes outside the regions mutated in the B.1.351 and B.1.1.7 variants were reportedly recognized by nearly half of the unique spike-specific TCRs. No day 14 peak-response samples were available, so repertoires were characterized only after the peak T cell response. Most participants were white British and females outnumbered males, and the authors suggested that clonal diversity may have been underestimated.

The CDR3 goes from the cysteine to the phenylalanine over 15 residues. Left in the record is the CDR3 DNA by itself, 45 bases read in frame from the first base. CDR1 SNHLY and CDR2 FYNNEI are derived from the germline V gene. V is clipped by 6 bases and J by 0 bases, and the sequence between their germline boundaries is 11 bases long. The CDR3 regions of human TCRbeta chains were analyzed by immunosequencing. In the original analysis: Repertoire TCRs were matched against a reference library of SARS-CoV-2-specific TCRs generated with the MIRA antigen-specificity platform. Breadth was defined as the fraction of unique TCRs that were SARS-CoV-2-associated, and depth was defined as the fraction of total T cells that were SARS-CoV-2-associated. Each spike-specific TCR was assigned to its reactive spike region and to a CD4 or CD8 class using the MIRA data. Log10-transformed breadth and depth values were compared by one-way ANOVA with Sidak's multiple comparisons tests. The table was pulled from immuneACCESS by TCRdb, which kept in-frame rearrangements only. Such tables lose some clones; where checked, under half of the loss comes from unresolved V genes, and the rest has no known cause. D and trimming come from the DNA, and the V and J calls and clone size come from that table. Present in this sample are over 150,000 clones, roughly nine tenths of which were seen just once. The ten largest clones add up to approximately 3% of the sample.

On this clone itself: Its antigen is currently not known. No per-base quality is available; no much larger clone lies one base away.

The source of this sequence is an adult in good health. The sequenced sample was peripheral blood, obtained on day 0 of AZD1222 vaccination. The sequence is built from TRBV2 and TRBJ1-4, with the D gene not clear enough to name. The nucleotides read TGTGCCAGCAGACAACACGCTTCAACTAATGAAAAACTGTTTTTT. It translates to CASRQHASTNEKLFF.